This passage covers 20 T cell receptor beta chains from one sample sequenced in a study of T cell responses to AZD1222 COVID-19 vaccine. Method: immunoSEQ multiplex PCR; TCRdb's copy keeps in-frame clones and lacks some. The sample has about 82,000 clones, 83% seen once. The sequences come from peripheral blood, collected 28 days after the second AZD1222 dose. These receptors came from an adult who received the AZD1222 COVID-19 vaccine.

The rearrangement links TRBV7-2 to TRBJ1-5; no definite D call. V was trimmed by 1 base and J by 8 bases, leaving 9 bases between them. This CDR3 has 13 residues. Germline-derived CDR1 and CDR2 are SGHTA and FQGNSA. CDR3 loop: CASSLGVSEPQHF. The CDR3 DNA follows: TGTGCCAGCAGCTTAGGGGTTTCGGAGCCCCAGCATTTT.

This chain links TRBV5-5 with TRBJ1-5; D gene ambiguous. CDR1 SGHKS and CDR2 YYEKEE come from the germline V gene (reference sequence). This CDR3 is built from 14 residues. Trimming removed 1 base from V and 7 bases from J, with 12 bases in between. The CDR3 region has the DNA TGTGCCAGCAGCTTGTTGGGAGGTCGGCAGCCCCAGCATTTT. Translation gives CASSLLGGRQPQHF.

The chain uses TRBV10-3 and TRBJ1-2, with D uncertain. The CDR3 totals 12 residues. V shed 3 bases and J shed 4 bases, with 6 bases lying between them. The germline V gene has CDR1 ENHRY and CDR2 SYGVKD. CDR3 DNA sequence: TGTGCCATCAGTGAAGTCAGCTATGGCTACACCTTC. Encoded protein: CAISEVSYGYTF.

This clone was found a few times. This chain connects TRBV20-1 to TRBJ2-7, with D unclear. Germline V gene data show CDR1 as DFQATT and CDR2 as SNEGSKA (reference sequence). The V end lost 3 bases, the J end lost 2 bases, and 20 bases lay between the germline ends. CDR3 length: 16 residues. Here the CDR3 DNA reads TGCAGTGCTAGTCTCAGCAACTTAGATTTACCCTACGAGCAGTACTTC. Amino acids: CSASLSNLDLPYEQYF.

The chain's CDR3 is CASSPEGPGWPGELFF. Here the CDR3 DNA reads TGTGCCAGCTCACCAGAGGGCCCGGGCTGGCCCGGGGAGCTGTTTTTT. The chain uses TRBV18 and TRBJ2-2, with D possibly TRBD2 on 5 matching bases. Germline V gene sequence: CDR1 KGHSH, CDR2 LQKENI. Trimming left V 2 bases short and J 6 bases short, with 16 bases between. The CDR3 runs to 16 residues.

The DNA for the CDR3 is TGTGCCAGCAGCGTAATAGCGGGCTTTAGCACAGATACGCAGTATTTT. Residues: CASSVIAGFSTDTQYF. The chain is built from TRBV9 and TRBJ2-3; 7 bases fit TRBD2. Germline CDR1 and CDR2: SGDLS and YYNGEE. CDR3 size: 16 residues. The V gene end was trimmed by 1 base and the J gene end by 0 bases; junction bases not matched to a gene: 5.

The chain joins TRBV28 to TRBJ1-2; D unclear. Trimming pared 9 bases from V and 3 bases from J, leaving 11 bases between. Germline values: CDR1 MDHEN, CDR2 SYDVKM. This CDR3 is built from 12 residues. CDR3 loop: CASLGLYYGYTF. The CDR3, as DNA: TGTGCCAGTCTTGGACTGTACTATGGCTACACCTTC.

The V call is TRBV7-2, the J call TRBJ1-4; D gene uncertain. Trimming shortened V by 5 bases and J by 5 bases, and 12 bases separated the two germline ends. This CDR3 contains 14 residues. From germline, CDR1 is SGHTA and CDR2 FQGNSA. CDR3 DNA sequence: TGTGCCAGCAGCCCCCTCGACGGGAATGAAAAACTGTTTTTT. Its translation is CASSPLDGNEKLFF.

This chain joins TRBV7-2 and TRBJ1-2; 8 nucleotides agree with TRBD1. The junction had 8 bases not matched to a gene; V was cut back by 4 bases and J by 7 bases. There are 14 residues in the CDR3. From germline, CDR1 is SGHTA and CDR2 FQGNSA. CDR3 loop: CASSSRTGTGGYTF. CDR3 bases: TGTGCCAGCAGCTCCCGGACAGGGACGGGTGGCTACACCTTC. Looking up the rest from reference TRBV7-2 and TRBJ1-2 gives the full variable domain: GAGVSQSPSNKVTEKGKDVELRCDPISGHTALYWYRQSLGQGLEFLIYFQGNSAPDKSGLPSDRFSAERTGGSVSTLTIQRTQQEDSAVYLCASSSRTGTGGYTFGSGTRLTVV.

Many counts were recorded for this clone. The chain couples TRBV9 to TRBJ1-4; 11 bases line up with TRBD1. The germline gives CDR1 SGDLS, CDR2 YYNGEE. The CDR3 extends over 14 amino acids. V dropped 0 bases and J dropped 8; count of bases not matched to a gene: 0. The chain's CDR3 is CASSVGTGGEKLFF. The CDR3 bases are TGTGCCAGCAGCGTAGGGACAGGGGGCGAAAAACTGTTTTTT.

V gene TRBV11-2 combines with J gene TRBJ2-7; possibly TRBD1 or TRBD2 for D (5 bases each). V shed 6 bases and J shed 5 bases, with 20 bases lying between them. The CDR3 is made up of 15 amino acids. Germline CDR1 SGHAT, CDR2 FQNNGV. CDR3 loop: CASRIPGRRANEQYF. The CDR3 nucleotides are TGTGCCAGCAGGATACCGGGACGTCGAGCTAACGAGCAGTACTTC.

The rearrangement joins TRBV7-8 to TRBJ1-1; 8 bases match TRBD1. J gave up 2 bases and V 4 bases, and 3 bases lay outside the gene matches. Germline CDR1 reads SGHVS; CDR2 reads FQNEAQ. The CDR3 contains 14 residues. The CDR3 DNA reads TGTGCCAGCAGCTCCGGACAGGGAAACACTGAAGCTTTCTTT. Amino acids: CASSSGQGNTEAFF.

V and J are TRBV4-2 and TRBJ1-6, with a possible D match to TRBD1 (5 bases). Germline lookup yields CDR1 LGHNA and CDR2 YNFKEQ. This CDR3 comprises 17 residues. The V end lost 0 bases, the J end lost 8 bases, and 17 bases lay between the germline ends. The CDR3 loop is CASSQDLRGRGDSPLHF. CDR3 coding DNA: TGTGCCAGCAGCCAAGATCTTCGGGGCAGAGGAGATTCACCCCTCCACTTT.

Worth noting for this clone: Compared with germline, one end of the junction differs, possibly owing to a read error. This chain connects TRBV12-3 or TRBV12-4 to TRBJ2-3; the D gene is possibly TRBD2 (5 bases). The CDR3 spans 12 residues. The CDR3 region has the DNA TGTGCCAGCAGTTCCCAGGACTTCCTCAGGTTATTT. Translated, it gives CASSSQDFLRLF.

CDR3 nucleotide sequence: TGTGCCAGCAGTGACGGGGATCAGCCCCAGCATTTT. Its protein product is CASSDGDQPQHF. V and J are TRBV2 and TRBJ1-5; the D is unclear. Trimming took 3 bases from V and 5 from J, leaving 5 bases between them. The CDR3 covers 12 residues. Germline lookup yields CDR1 SNHLY and CDR2 FYNNEI.

In DNA form, the CDR3 reads TGTGCCAGCAGCTCTAGCGGGAGCAACTACGAGCAGTACTTC. This sequence encodes CASSSSGSNYEQYF. This sequence joins TRBV2 and TRBJ2-7; the match to TRBD2 covers 10 bases. The CDR3 has 14 residues. V dropped 6 bases and J dropped 3; count of bases not matched to a gene: 5. The V gene's germline CDR1 is SNHLY and CDR2 FYNNEI.

The rearrangement uses TRBV11-2 and TRBJ1-1; D ambiguous. The ends were cut back, 3 bases at V and 3 bases at J, with 11 bases in the middle. CDR3 length: 14 amino acids. Per the germline V gene, CDR1 is SGHAT and CDR2 is FQNNGV. The CDR3 DNA reads TGTGCCAGCAGCTTTGGGCTACGGGACACTGAAGCTTTCTTT. Its translation is CASSFGLRDTEAFF.

This sequence joins TRBV10-3 and TRBJ2-1; TRBD2 agrees at 7 bases. CDR3 length: 16 amino acids. Germline V gene lookup returns CDR1 ENHRY and CDR2 SYGVKD. Trimming at V came to 5 bases and at J to 9 bases, leaving 16 bases not matched to a gene. CDR3 nucleotide sequence: TGTGCCATCAGTCAGGCGGTAGCGGGTACCGGGGGTGAGCAGTTCTTC. Its translation: CAISQAVAGTGGEQFF.

The gene calls are TRBV4-2 and TRBJ2-1; 8 nucleotides align to TRBD2. Per the germline V gene, CDR1 is LGHNA and CDR2 is YNFKEQ. CDR3 length: 17 amino acids. Trimming cost V 3 bases and J 3 bases; bases outside gene matches: 10. In DNA, the CDR3 is TGTGCCAGCAGCCAGGGATCGGGAGGGCCTCACTACAATGAGCAGTTCTTC. It yields the protein CASSQGSGGPHYNEQFF.

This clone was seen only a few times. This chain joins TRBV13 and TRBJ2-7; the D is unclear. CDR3 length: 12 amino acids. CDR1 PRHDT and CDR2 FYEKMQ come from the germline V gene (reference sequence). Trimming took off 0 bases at V and 5 bases at J, with 5 bases between the two ends. CDR3 sequence: CASSLGNNEQYF. The DNA of the CDR3 is TGTGCCAGCAGCTTAGGGAACAACGAGCAGTACTTC. The whole variable domain, filled in from reference TRBV13 and TRBJ2-7, reads AAGVIQSPRHLIKEKRETATLKCYPIPRHDTVYWYQQGPGQDPQFLISFYEKMQSDKGSIPDRFSAQQFSDYHSELNMSSLELGDSALYFCASSLGNNEQYFGPGTRLTVT.